The 8 T cell receptor beta chains reported below all come from one sample, sequenced in a study of human T cells and chemical hapten exposure. TCRdb passed the RACE reads through MiXCR, listing each CDR3 protein once. Counted here are fewer than 80,000 distinct CDR3 sequences, over 9% occurring once; the ten biggest clones make up roughly 6.8%. The time point is: patch test 2, 6 weeks after DPC sensitization. As to treatment: therapeutic diphenylcyclopropenone sensitization with weekly scalp DPC. The specimen was whole blood, collected in connection with sensitization to the hapten diphenylcyclopropenone (DPC). The receptors derive from a woman between 50 and 59 years old with alopecia areata. Some clones in this sample may be carry-over from other donors' samples.

The V gene is TRBV28, the J gene TRBJ1-5; TRBD1 matches at 9 bases. V shed 5 bases and J 2 bases; nucleotides not matched to a gene: 7. CDR1 is MDHEN, CDR2 SYDVKM, per germline. The length of the CDR3 is 16 residues. The CDR3 coding sequence is TGTGCCAGCAGTCCAGGACAGGGGCGAGGCAATCAGCCCCAGCATTTT. It translates to CASSPGQGRGNQPQHF. Complete variable domain (other parts from reference TRBV28 and TRBJ1-5): DVKVTQSSRYLVKRTGEKVFLECVQDMDHENMFWYRQDPGLGLRLIYFSYDVKMKEKGDIPEGYSVSREKKERFSLILESASTNQTSMYLCASSPGQGRGNQPQHFGDGTRLSIL.

This clonotype was counted only a few times. V gene TRBV25-1 combines with J gene TRBJ2-2; TRBD1 aligns across 7 bases. Germline values: CDR1 MGHDK, CDR2 SYGVNS. CDR3 size: 16 residues. Trimming cost V 5 bases and J 4 bases; bases outside gene matches: 10. Written as DNA, the CDR3 is TGTGCCAGCAGTCGACAGGGCTTTCAAGGCACCGGGGAGCTGTTTTTT. Translating it yields CASSRQGFQGTGELFF.

Ten or more counts support this clonotype. The V call is TRBV12-3 or TRBV12-4, the J call TRBJ2-1, with 8 bases that match TRBD2. With 3 bases clipped from V and 8 bases from J, the junction kept 6 bases outside the gene matches. There are 14 residues in the CDR3. For the CDR3, the DNA is TGTGCCAGCAGTTTTAGCGGGAATCAGGATGAGCAGTTCTTC. It codes for CASSFSGNQDEQFF.

The CDR3 protein is CATSRDRGSGNTIYF. In DNA form, the CDR3 reads TGTGCCACCAGCAGGGACAGGGGTTCCGGAAACACCATATATTTT. The chain has TRBV15 and TRBJ1-3; TRBD1 matches 9 bases. The J segment lost 4 bases and the V segment lost 3 bases, leaving 4 bases of the junction unmatched. The CDR3 has 15 amino acids. CDR1 is LNHNV, CDR2 YYDKDF, per germline (reference sequence).

This clonotype was seen ten or more times. The rearrangement uses TRBV19 and TRBJ2-1, with a tentative D call TRBD2 (6 bases). This CDR3 is 14 amino acids long. With 3 bases removed from V and 5 bases from J, the gap between germline ends came to 11 bases. The V gene's germline CDR1 is LNHDA and CDR2 SQIVND (reference sequence). As DNA, the CDR3 is TGTGCCAGTAGTATCCTAGCGAGGGACAATGAGCAGTTCTTC. Encoded protein: CASSILARDNEQFF.

The chain carries TRBV5-4 and TRBJ2-1, with D perhaps TRBD2 (6 bases). Germline V gene lookup returns CDR1 SGHNT and CDR2 YYREEE (reference sequence). The CDR3 is made up of 16 amino acids. The V and J ends lost 4 bases and 4 bases respectively, with 18 bases between them. DNA for the CDR3: TGTGCCAGCAGCCCCAAAGCGGGCCAGGGATACAATGAGCAGTTCTTC. Translating it yields CASSPKAGQGYNEQFF.

This clonotype was detected ten times or more. The V call is TRBV7-9, the J call TRBJ2-5; TRBD1 matches 10 bases. The junction had 13 bases not matched to a gene; V was cut back by 7 bases and J by 2 bases. There are 17 residues in the CDR3. The germline gives CDR1 SEHNR, CDR2 FQNEAQ (reference sequence). The CDR3 reads CASTSGTGVSRQETQYF. DNA of the CDR3: TGTGCCAGCACCTCCGGGACAGGGGTTTCACGGCAAGAGACCCAGTACTTC.

A few counts support this clonotype. V is TRBV20-1 and J is TRBJ2-7, with 10 bases identical to TRBD2. Losses at the gene ends were 1 base for V and 2 bases for J; bases not matched to a gene: 14. The CDR3 is made up of 18 amino acids. Germline values: CDR1 DFQATT, CDR2 SNEGSKA (reference sequence). This chain's CDR3 is CSARGRLAGVFQPYEQYF. The CDR3 coding sequence is TGCAGTGCTAGAGGTAGGCTAGCGGGAGTTTTTCAGCCCTACGAGCAGTACTTC.